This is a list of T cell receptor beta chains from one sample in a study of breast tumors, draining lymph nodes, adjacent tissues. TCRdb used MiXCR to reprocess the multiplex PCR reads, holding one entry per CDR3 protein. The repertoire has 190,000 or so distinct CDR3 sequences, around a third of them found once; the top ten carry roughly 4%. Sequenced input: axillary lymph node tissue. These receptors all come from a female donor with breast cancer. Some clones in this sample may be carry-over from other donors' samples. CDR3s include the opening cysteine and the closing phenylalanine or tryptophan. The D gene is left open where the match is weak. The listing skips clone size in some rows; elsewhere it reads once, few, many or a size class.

cdr3_aa: CASSGPDLYGYTF
cdr3_nt: TGTGCCAGCAGTGGCCCGGACCTCTATGGCTACACCTTC
j_call: TRBJ1-2
v_call: TRBV28
clone_size: many
d_call: -

cdr3_aa: CASSLNWGAYSSGANVLTF
cdr3_nt: TGTGCCAGCAGCCTTAATTGGGGGGCCTACTCCTCTGGGGCCAACGTCCTGACTTTC
j_call: TRBJ2-6
v_call: TRBV7-8
clone_size: many
d_call: -

cdr3_aa: CASSRETPGTVDYEQYF
cdr3_nt: TGTGCCAGTAGTAGGGAGACACCGGGAACAGTGGACTACGAGCAGTACTTC
j_call: TRBJ2-7
v_call: TRBV19
clone_size: -
d_call: -

cdr3_aa: CATSRVENTEAFF
cdr3_nt: TGTGCCACCAGCAGAGTGGAGAACACTGAAGCTTTCTTT
j_call: TRBJ1-1
v_call: TRBV15
clone_size: -
d_call: -

cdr3_aa: CASSLQVYQPQHF
cdr3_nt: TGTGCCAGCAGTTTACAGGTGTATCAGCCCCAGCATTTT
j_call: TRBJ1-5
v_call: TRBV28
clone_size: many
d_call: -

cdr3_aa: CASNMGTGYNEQFF
cdr3_nt: TGCGCCAGCAACATGGGGACAGGGTATAATGAGCAGTTCTTC
j_call: TRBJ2-1
v_call: TRBV5-1
clone_size: many
d_call: TRBD1

cdr3_aa: CASSCSREKGCYEQYF
cdr3_nt: TGTGCCAGCAGCTGCTCCAGGGAAAAGGGATGCTACGAGCAGTACTTC
j_call: TRBJ2-7
v_call: TRBV5-5
clone_size: many
d_call: -

cdr3_aa: CSAAAGGYQEKLFF
cdr3_nt: TGCAGTGCAGCAGCGGGAGGGTATCAAGAAAAACTGTTTTTT
j_call: TRBJ1-4
v_call: TRBV20-1
clone_size: -
d_call: -

cdr3_aa: CASSLRQGSFGYNEQFF
cdr3_nt: TGTGCCAGCAGCTTAAGGCAGGGCTCCTTCGGTTACAATGAGCAGTTCTTC
j_call: TRBJ2-1
v_call: TRBV7-8
clone_size: many
d_call: -

cdr3_aa: CASTLNGANEGYTF
cdr3_nt: TGTGCCAGCACCCTTAACGGGGCTAATGAAGGCTACACCTTC
j_call: TRBJ1-2
v_call: TRBV7-2
clone_size: -
d_call: -

cdr3_aa: CASRAPLNARETQYF
cdr3_nt: TGTGCCAGCAGGGCCCCCCTAAACGCAAGGGAGACCCAGTACTTC
j_call: TRBJ2-5
v_call: TRBV6-2/TRBV6-3
clone_size: many
d_call: -

cdr3_aa: CASSLSLAGNEQFF
cdr3_nt: TGTGCCAGCAGTTTGTCGCTAGCGGGAAATGAGCAGTTCTTC
j_call: TRBJ2-1
v_call: TRBV28
clone_size: many
d_call: TRBD2

cdr3_aa: CASSTRGLGSYEQYF
cdr3_nt: TGTGCCAGCAGCACGCGGGGCTTGGGCTCCTACGAGCAGTACTTC
j_call: TRBJ2-7
v_call: TRBV5-4
clone_size: many
d_call: -

cdr3_aa: CSVHTGGGEKLFF
cdr3_nt: TGCAGCGTCCATACAGGGGGCGGTGAAAAACTGTTTTTT
j_call: TRBJ1-4
v_call: TRBV29-1
clone_size: -
d_call: TRBD1

cdr3_aa: CASSHSGRESEQYF
cdr3_nt: TGTGCCAGCAGCCATAGCGGGAGAGAGTCCGAGCAGTACTTC
j_call: TRBJ2-7
v_call: TRBV7-9
clone_size: many
d_call: TRBD2

cdr3_aa: CASKTLSGEDTQYF
cdr3_nt: TGTGCCAGCAAAACACTTTCAGGGGAAGATACGCAGTATTTT
j_call: TRBJ2-3
v_call: TRBV27
clone_size: -
d_call: -

cdr3_aa: CASRSGKTQYF
cdr3_nt: TGTGCCAGCAGGTCGGGGAAGACCCAGTACTTC
j_call: TRBJ2-5
v_call: TRBV14
clone_size: many
d_call: -

cdr3_aa: CASRTGTTEQFF
cdr3_nt: TGTGCCAGCAGAACCGGGACTACAGAGCAGTTCTTC
j_call: TRBJ2-1
v_call: TRBV28
clone_size: many
d_call: TRBD2

cdr3_aa: CGGSVPRDSGYYNEQFF
cdr3_nt: TGCGGAGGTAGCGTACCCAGGGATAGCGGATACTACAATGAGCAGTTCTTC
j_call: TRBJ2-1
v_call: TRBV20-1
clone_size: -
d_call: -

cdr3_aa: CASSQDPKGTGANYGYTF
cdr3_nt: TGCGCCAGCAGCCAAGACCCCAAGGGAACAGGAGCTAACTATGGCTACACCTTC
j_call: TRBJ1-2
v_call: TRBV4-1
clone_size: many
d_call: -

cdr3_aa: CASSYLGAATDTQYF
cdr3_nt: TGTGCCAGCAGCTATCTCGGGGCGGCCACAGATACGCAGTATTTT
j_call: TRBJ2-3
v_call: TRBV5-8
clone_size: many
d_call: -

cdr3_aa: CSALQGLDTEAFF
cdr3_nt: TGCAGTGCCCTTCAGGGGTTGGACACTGAAGCTTTCTTT
j_call: TRBJ1-1
v_call: TRBV20-1
clone_size: -
d_call: -

cdr3_aa: CASGKHTSGRPTDTQYF
cdr3_nt: TGTGCCAGCGGAAAACACACTAGCGGGAGGCCCACAGATACGCAGTATTTT
j_call: TRBJ2-3
v_call: TRBV11-3
clone_size: -
d_call: TRBD2

cdr3_aa: CASSLAVAGGPKNEQFF
cdr3_nt: TGTGCCAGCAGCTTAGCGGTAGCGGGGGGGCCTAAAAATGAGCAGTTCTTC
j_call: TRBJ2-1
v_call: TRBV7-9
clone_size: many
d_call: TRBD2

cdr3_aa: CASSSGTGHYEQYF
cdr3_nt: TGTGCCAGCAGCTCCGGGACAGGGCACTACGAGCAGTACTTC
j_call: TRBJ2-7
v_call: TRBV7-2
clone_size: many
d_call: TRBD1

cdr3_aa: CASSSPGQGPNYGYTF
cdr3_nt: TGTGCCAGTAGTTCTCCGGGACAGGGACCTAACTATGGCTACACCTTC
j_call: TRBJ1-2
v_call: TRBV19
clone_size: once
d_call: TRBD1

cdr3_aa: CASLPSGESTDTQYF
cdr3_nt: TGTGCCAGCCTCCCCTCGGGGGAAAGCACAGATACGCAGTATTTT
j_call: TRBJ2-3
v_call: TRBV6-2/TRBV6-3
clone_size: -
d_call: -

cdr3_aa: CASSAHLGGAYGYTF
cdr3_nt: TGTGCCAGCAGTGCTCATCTAGGGGGGGCTTATGGCTACACCTTC
j_call: TRBJ1-2
v_call: TRBV9
clone_size: many
d_call: -

cdr3_aa: CASRNGRGQPQHF
cdr3_nt: TGTGCCAGCCGGAACGGGAGGGGTCAGCCCCAGCATTTT
j_call: TRBJ1-5
v_call: TRBV6-1
clone_size: few
d_call: -

cdr3_aa: CASSPTGLVNQYF
cdr3_nt: TGTGCCAGCAGCCCGACCGGGCTGGTGAACCAGTACTTC
j_call: TRBJ2-5
v_call: TRBV5-6
clone_size: many
d_call: -

cdr3_aa: CASSPGAGANSPLHF
cdr3_nt: TGTGCCAGCAGCCCGGGGGCAGGGGCTAATTCACCCCTCCACTTT
j_call: TRBJ1-6
v_call: TRBV14
clone_size: many
d_call: -

cdr3_aa: CATSHRVGYSPLHF
cdr3_nt: TGTGCCACCTCCCATCGGGTGGGATATTCACCCCTCCACTTT
j_call: TRBJ1-6
v_call: TRBV19
clone_size: many
d_call: -

cdr3_aa: CASSLAGGETQHF
cdr3_nt: TGTGCCAGCAGCTTAGCGGGAGGAGAGACCCAGCATTTT
j_call: TRBJ1-5
v_call: TRBV11-2
clone_size: -
d_call: -

cdr3_aa: CASTSGTSAAYEQYF
cdr3_nt: TGCGCCAGCACCTCGGGGACTAGCGCCGCCTACGAGCAGTACTTT
j_call: TRBJ2-3
v_call: TRBV5-1
clone_size: -
d_call: TRBD2